Listed below are T cell receptor beta chains from one sample, sequenced in a study of T cell repertoires in cytomegalovirus infection. TCRdb processed the reads anew with MiXCR; each CDR3 protein has one entry. Of under 500,000 distinct CDR3 sequences in the sample, about 39% were seen once. The antigens for these receptors are not known. This specimen consisted of cultured PBMCs, obtained from culture after CMV antigen stimulation. The receptors here all came from a human donor in good health (CMV status not recorded). Some clones in this sample may be carry-over from other donors' samples. CDR3s include the opening cysteine and the closing phenylalanine or tryptophan. D genes are given only for firm matches. For some rows the clone size is stated as once, few or many, or as a class when expanded; others skip it.

TRBJ2-1 | TRBV6-2/TRBV6-3 | TRBD2 | few | TGTGCCAGCAGTACCCTAGCGGGAGGATCCAATGAGCAGTTCTTC | CASSTLAGGSNEQFF
TRBJ2-3 | TRBV19 | - | - | TGTGCCAGTAGTATTTTGGGTACGCAGTATTTT | CASSILGTQYF
TRBJ2-5 | TRBV6-6 | TRBD1 | few | TGTGCCAGCAGCATCGACAGGGGGCAAGAGACCCAGTACTTC | CASSIDRGQETQYF
TRBJ2-7 | TRBV27 | - | few | TGTGCCAGCAGGGTCTTTTCCTACGAGCAGTACTTC | CASRVFSYEQYF
TRBJ1-2 | TRBV29-1 | TRBD1 | - | TGCAGCGTTGAAGGGACAGGGGGCGGAAATGGCTACACCTTC | CSVEGTGGGNGYTF
TRBJ2-7 | TRBV6-1 | - | few | TGTGCCAGCAGTGAAGGGACAGACCGCCCAGGGTACTTC | CASSEGTDRPGYF
TRBJ1-4 | TRBV6-2/TRBV6-3 | - | - | TGTGCCAGCAGGACGGATGTTGCAACTAATGAAAAACTGTTTTTT | CASRTDVATNEKLFF
TRBJ1-1 | TRBV6-5 | - | - | TGTGCCAGCAGTTACGCCCAGTACACTGAAGCTTTCTTT | CASSYAQYTEAFF
TRBJ2-3 | TRBV5-3 | TRBD2 | once | TGTGCCAGCAGCTTGCGACTAGCGGCAGATACGCAGTATTTT | CASSLRLAADTQYF
TRBJ2-6 | TRBV7-2 | - | few | TGTGCCAGCAACCCGGTGGGCAGGGCTGGGGCCAACGTCCTGACTTTC | CASNPVGRAGANVLTF
TRBJ2-1 | TRBV6-1 | TRBD2 | - | TGTGCCAGCAGTTCCAGGGGACTAGCGGGGGGGCCCCGTGAGCAGTTCTTC | CASSSRGLAGGPREQFF